The clone carrying this TCR beta chain was detected only once. In the original processing: Cell counts per sample came from amplifying reference gene primers. This table comes from immunoSEQ multiplex PCR, and its TCRdb copy is limited to in-frame clones, with some not included. The V and J calls and clone size are taken from that table; D and trimming were inferred from the DNA. This sample yields about 170,000 clones, of which 92% are seen a single time; more than 4.5% belongs to the top ten. This sample stems from a study of blood T cell repertoires in COVID-19. Enrollment of patients from Seattle took place during active infection, with longitudinal follow-up. The sequence derives from a man aged 30-40 years with COVID-19, enrolled during active disease. The sequencing input was peripheral blood.

In DNA form, the CDR3 reads TGCGCCAGCAGCTTGGACGGCAGGGGTAATGAAAAACTGTTTTTT. This sequence encodes CASSLDGRGNEKLFF. The chain recombines TRBV5-1 with TRBJ1-4, with D possibly matching TRBD1 (6 bases). Trimming stripped 0 bases from V and 4 bases from J, with 10 bases between. CDR1 SGHRS and CDR2 YFSETQ come from the germline V gene. The CDR3 spans 15 residues.